Detailed here is one T cell receptor beta chain. Its antigen is unknown. This sample is drawn from a study of cytomegalovirus exposure and HLA in healthy donors. PCR amplification relied on 60 Vbeta primers (plus 13 Jbeta primers). TCRdb's copy holds only in-frame clones and misses some; the assay was immunoSEQ multiplex PCR. Of about 160,000 clones listed, 75% were seen once; the top ten hold more than 4%. The CDR3 is made up of 14 amino acids. V was clipped by 4 bases and J by 3 bases; unmatched bases: 4. The V gene's germline CDR1 is SQVTM and CDR2 ANQGSEA. General study findings and limits: Specificity of a few CMV-associated chains for CMV antigens was verified in vitro. It was reported that TCR beta sequences correctly inferred the HLA-A and HLA-B alleles for most subjects.

Material: PBMCs. V usage is TRBV29-1 and J usage is TRBJ2-3; 10 bases agree with TRBD2. The receptor comes from a male donor in good health and CMV-seronegative. The DNA of the CDR3 is TGCAGCGTTGCGCGAGCGGGGGGGACAGATACGCAGTATTTT. This translates into CSVARAGGTDTQYF.